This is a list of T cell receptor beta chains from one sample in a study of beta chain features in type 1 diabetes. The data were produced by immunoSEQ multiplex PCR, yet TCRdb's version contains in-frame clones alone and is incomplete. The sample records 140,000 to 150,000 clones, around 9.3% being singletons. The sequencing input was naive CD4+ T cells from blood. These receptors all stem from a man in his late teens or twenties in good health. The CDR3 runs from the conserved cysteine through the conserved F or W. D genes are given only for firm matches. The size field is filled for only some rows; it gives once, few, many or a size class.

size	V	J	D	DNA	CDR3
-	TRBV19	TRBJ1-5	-	TGTGCCAGTACCCAGAGGAGGGGTGGCAATCAGCCCCAGCATTTT	CASTQRRGGNQPQHF
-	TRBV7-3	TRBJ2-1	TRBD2	TGTGCCAGCAGCTCCCAGGGACTAGCGGGGTTTAATGAGCAGTTCTTC	CASSSQGLAGFNEQFF
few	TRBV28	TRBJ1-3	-	TGTGCCAGCAGTCCTTACCCAGGGGACATTAGAAACACCATATATTTT	CASSPYPGDIRNTIYF
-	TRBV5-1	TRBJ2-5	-	TGCGCCAGCAGCTTTGCCTTGACAGCTCAAGAGACCCAGTACTTC	CASSFALTAQETQYF
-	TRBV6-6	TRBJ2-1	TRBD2	TGTGCCAGCAGTTACACGCCGGGACTAACCTACAATGAGCAGTTCTTC	CASSYTPGLTYNEQFF
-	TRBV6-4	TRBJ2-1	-	TGTGCCAGCAGCCGGGACACCGACAATGAGCAGTTCTTC	CASSRDTDNEQFF
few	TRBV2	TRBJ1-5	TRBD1	TGTGCCAGCAAGCTCTGGGGTGACAGGGATCATCAGCCCCAGCATTTT	CASKLWGDRDHQPQHF
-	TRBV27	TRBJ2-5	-	TGTGCCAGCAGTTTCGCCAGGGGAGAGACCCAGTACTTC	CASSFARGETQYF
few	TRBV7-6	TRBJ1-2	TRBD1	TGTGCCAGCAGCATACTGACAGGGAAGTCCTATGGCTACACCTTC	CASSILTGKSYGYTF
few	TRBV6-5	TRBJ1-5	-	TGTGCCAGCAGTTACTCGGCAGACAATCAGCCCCAGCATTTT	CASSYSADNQPQHF
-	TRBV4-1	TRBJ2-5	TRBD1	TGCGCCAGCAGCCAAGAGTGGGACAGACGGTTAGAGACCCAGTACTTC	CASSQEWDRRLETQYF
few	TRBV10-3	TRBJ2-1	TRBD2	TGTGCCATCAACCAACATAGCGGGGAAAACAATGAGCAGTTCTTC	CAINQHSGENNEQFF
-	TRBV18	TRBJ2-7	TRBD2	TGTGCCAGCTCACCCGGGACTAGCGGGGGCCAGAGCTCCTACGAGCAGTACTTC	CASSPGTSGGQSSYEQYF
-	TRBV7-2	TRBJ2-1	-	TGTGCCAGCAGCCGTGATTTCGGAGGAAGGTATGAGCAGTTCTTC	CASSRDFGGRYEQFF
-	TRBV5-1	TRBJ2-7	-	TGCGCCAGCAGCCTACAACTAGGTTACGAGCAGTACTTC	CASSLQLGYEQYF
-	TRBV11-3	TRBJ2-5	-	TGTGCCAGCAGCTTGGCAGGGGACCAAGAGACCCAGTACTTC	CASSLAGDQETQYF